Below, 10 T cell receptor beta chains from the same sample are listed, as sequenced in a study of Tregs in tolerant kidney transplant recipients. The nonmyeloablative bone marrow transplants came from related graft donors, with transient mixed chimerism. Sequenced by immunoSEQ multiplex PCR; TCRdb stores in-frame clones only, minus some. Here the sample spans 90,000 or so clones, 93% being singletons. This specimen consisted of CD4+ T cells from blood (PBMCs), obtained 12 months after the transplant. Every receptor here comes from a human patient who received a combined kidney and bone marrow transplant. Some T cells may have originated in the graft donor.

This rearrangement joins TRBV19 to TRBJ2-3, with 8 bases aligning to TRBD1. V trimming: 6 bases; J trimming: 1 base; junction bases outside the gene matches: 9. Germline CDR1 and CDR2: LNHDA and SQIVND (reference sequence). CDR3 length equals 16 residues. The CDR3 here is CASSRLDRARTDTQYF. The CDR3 bases are TGTGCCAGTAGCCGATTGGACAGGGCACGCACAGATACGCAGTATTTT.

The chain carries TRBV7-9 and TRBJ1-2; 9 nucleotides align to TRBD1. CDR1 is SEHNR and CDR2 is FQNEAQ in the germline V gene (reference sequence). This CDR3 comprises 16 residues. J was trimmed by 2 bases and V by 7 bases; bases with no gene match: 11. CDR3 coding DNA: TGTGCCAGCAACCCGGACCCGGGACAGGGAAACTATGGCTACACCTTC. It yields the protein CASNPDPGQGNYGYTF.

The rearrangement uses TRBV27 and TRBJ2-6, with 11 bases matching TRBD1. V trimming: 5 bases; J trimming: 0 bases; junction bases outside the gene matches: 6. Germline CDR1 reads MNHEY; CDR2 reads SMNVEV (reference sequence). This CDR3 spans 18 amino acids. The CDR3 sequence: CASSKWTGGVSGANVLTF. CDR3 coding DNA: TGTGCCAGCAGTAAATGGACAGGGGGCGTCTCTGGGGCCAACGTCCTGACTTTC. Full variable domain (remainder filled in from reference TRBV27 and TRBJ2-6): EAQVTQNPRYLITVTGKKLTVTCSQNMNHEYMSWYRQDPGLGLRQIYYSMNVEVTDKGDVPEGYKVSRKEKRNFPLILESPSPNQTSLYFCASSKWTGGVSGANVLTFGAGSRLTVL.

V and J are TRBV5-1 and TRBJ1-5, with 8 bases lining up with TRBD1. V trimming: 4 bases; J trimming: 7 bases; junction bases outside the gene matches: 13. The length of the CDR3 is 16 residues. Germline values: CDR1 SGHRS, CDR2 YFSETQ. The CDR3 reads CASSLLPGGWNQPQHF. The CDR3 bases are TGCGCCAGCAGCCTCCTCCCAGGGGGCTGGAACCAGCCCCAGCATTTT. Full variable domain (rest looked up from reference TRBV5-1 and TRBJ1-5): KAGVTQTPRYLIKTRGQQVTLSCSPISGHRSVSWYQQTPGQGLQFLFEYFSETQRNKGNFPGRFSGRQFSNSRSEMNVSTLELGDSALYLCASSLLPGGWNQPQHFGDGTRLSIL.

The chain combines TRBV4-3 with TRBJ2-1, with 7 bases aligning to TRBD1. CDR1 LGHNA and CDR2 YSLEER come from the germline V gene. V gave up 2 bases and J gave up 8 bases; unmatched junction bases: 9. There are 15 residues in the CDR3. The CDR3 coding sequence is TGCGCCAGCAGCCAATCCAGGGGGACAATCCATGAGCAGTTCTTC. It translates to CASSQSRGTIHEQFF.

The chain's CDR3 is CASSPVAGSSYNEQFF. CDR3 bases: TGTGCCAGCTCACCCGTAGCGGGGAGCTCCTACAATGAGCAGTTCTTC. The J gene is TRBJ2-1, the V gene TRBV18, with 8 nucleotides matching TRBD2. V shed 3 bases and J 0 bases; nucleotides not matched to a gene: 4. The CDR3 is 16 amino acids. Per the germline V gene, CDR1 is KGHSH and CDR2 is LQKENI.

CDR3 sequence: CASSFGLEAFF. The CDR3 coding sequence is TGTGCCAGCAGCTTCGGTCTTGAAGCTTTCTTT. The chain is built from TRBV5-5 and TRBJ1-1; D remains ambiguous. Germline V gene sequence: CDR1 SGHKS, CDR2 YYEKEE (reference sequence). Deletions cut 2 bases from V and 7 bases from J, with 6 bases between. The CDR3 has 11 residues.

The rearrangement uses TRBV28 and TRBJ2-5, with a possible D match to TRBD2 (5 bases). V was pared by 7 bases and J by 2 bases, with 23 bases between. This CDR3 spans 17 amino acids. Germline V gene sequence: CDR1 MDHEN, CDR2 SYDVKM. The CDR3, as DNA: TGTGCCAGCACAAATCTAGTAGCCACCGACTATCAAGAGACCCAGTACTTC. Protein: CASTNLVATDYQETQYF. Full variable domain (outside the CDR3, taken from reference TRBV28 and TRBJ2-5): DVKVTQSSRYLVKRTGEKVFLECVQDMDHENMFWYRQDPGLGLRLIYFSYDVKMKEKGDIPEGYSVSREKKERFSLILESASTNQTSMYLCASTNLVATDYQETQYFGPGTRLLVL.

J is TRBJ2-5 and V is TRBV15, with D perhaps TRBD2 (6 bases). In germline, CDR1 is LNHNV, CDR2 YYDKDF (reference sequence). The CDR3 has 15 amino acids. V lost 0 bases and J 1 base, leaving 9 bases between the germline ends. CDR3 in DNA: TGTGCCACCAGCAGAGATCGGGGGTTCCAAGAGACCCAGTACTTC. It translates to CATSRDRGFQETQYF.

The V call is TRBV7-2, the J call TRBJ2-1; D is perhaps TRBD2 (7 bases). Deletions cut 3 bases from V and 4 bases from J, with 16 bases between. Germline assignment: CDR1 SGHTA and CDR2 FQGNSA. CDR3 length: 16 residues. The CDR3 DNA reads TGTGCCAGCAGCTTCCGGGGGGCTAGTCGATACAATGAGCAGTTCTTC. It is translated as CASSFRGASRYNEQFF. Full variable domain (rest looked up from reference TRBV7-2 and TRBJ2-1): GAGVSQSPSNKVTEKGKDVELRCDPISGHTALYWYRQSLGQGLEFLIYFQGNSAPDKSGLPSDRFSAERTGGSVSTLTIQRTQQEDSAVYLCASSFRGASRYNEQFFGPGTRLTVL.